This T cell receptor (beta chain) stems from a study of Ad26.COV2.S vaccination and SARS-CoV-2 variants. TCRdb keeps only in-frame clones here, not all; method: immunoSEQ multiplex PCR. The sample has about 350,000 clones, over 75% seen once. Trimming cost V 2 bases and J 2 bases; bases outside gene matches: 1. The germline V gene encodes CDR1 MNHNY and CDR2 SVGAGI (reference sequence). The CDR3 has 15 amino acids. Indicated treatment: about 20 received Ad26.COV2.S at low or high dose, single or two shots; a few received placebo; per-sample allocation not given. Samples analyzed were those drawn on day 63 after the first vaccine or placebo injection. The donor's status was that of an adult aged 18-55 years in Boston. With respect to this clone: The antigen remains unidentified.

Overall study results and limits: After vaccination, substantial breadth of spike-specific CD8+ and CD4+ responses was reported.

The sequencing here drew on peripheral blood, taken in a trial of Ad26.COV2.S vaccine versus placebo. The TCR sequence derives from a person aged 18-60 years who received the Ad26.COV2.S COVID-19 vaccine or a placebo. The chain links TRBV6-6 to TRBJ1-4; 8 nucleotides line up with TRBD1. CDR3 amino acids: CASSYQGATNEKLFF. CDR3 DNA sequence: TGTGCCAGCAGTTACCAGGGGGCGACTAATGAAAAACTGTTTTTT.